A selection of T cell receptor beta chains follows, all from one sample in a study of blood T cell repertoires in COVID-19. TCRdb's table, derived via immunoSEQ multiplex PCR, lists solely in-frame clones and lacks some. The table includes 150,000 to 200,000 clones, approximately 85% detected once. The sequenced material came from PBMCs or T cells enriched from blood (not recorded which). The receptors were gathered from a woman aged 30 to 39 who had recovered from COVID-19. Both conserved end residues are part of each CDR3. A row's size may be missing; if present it is once, few, many or a size class.

CDR3 length,V gene,clone size,J gene,CDR3 protein
18,TRBV11-2,-,TRBJ2-1,CASSLAAGGLISYNEQFF
18,TRBV25-1,-,TRBJ2-7,CASSDSYLAGELVYEQYF
15,TRBV2,-,TRBJ1-1,CASRDRISMNTEAFF
16,TRBV10-2,-,TRBJ2-2,CASSDGGRANTGELFF
16,TRBV19,-,TRBJ1-1,CASGRTGPLRNTEAFF
16,TRBV4-1,-,TRBJ2-2,CASSQGGTGHTGELFF
14,TRBV18,once,TRBJ2-1,CASSTQGIDNEQFF
17,TRBV7-9,-,TRBJ2-5,CASSQGTSGAYQETQYF
14,TRBV7-9,-,TRBJ1-4,CASSLLGQGEKLFF
19,TRBV27,once,TRBJ2-2,CASSLSTSIAGTNTGELFF
17,TRBV2,-,TRBJ2-1,CASSELGFDSGRAQQFF
17,TRBV5-5,-,TRBJ2-7,CASSFPPRLAGFYEQYF
15,TRBV6-5,-,TRBJ2-7,CASRILAEGSYEQYF